The present T cell receptor beta chain was sequenced within a study of chemoradiotherapy in HPV16-positive cancers. Background on the study: Candidate HPV-specific T-cell clones and common TCR motifs came from functional assays in a couple of HPV16-positive patients.

This CDR3 has 14 amino acids. Deletions cut 4 bases from V and 3 bases from J, with 9 bases between. In germline, CDR1 is MGHDK, CDR2 SYGVNS. Method: immunoSEQ multiplex PCR; TCRdb's copy keeps in-frame clones and lacks some. The profile shows under 15,000 clones, around 84% of them singletons. As regards this clone: Antigen unknown.

General observations from the study: The functional HPV-specific definition rests on just a couple of HPV16-positive patients. During treatment, candidate HPV-specific clones and E7-related motifs expanded in tumor. For HPV16-positive patients, expanding HPV-responsive T cells associated with longer recurrence-free survival.

The receptor comes from a human donor with HPV-associated anogenital cancer. The chain uses TRBV25-1 and TRBJ1-4, with D possibly matching TRBD1 (5 bases). This specimen consisted of blood, obtained from a patient who underwent chemoradiotherapy. For the CDR3, the DNA is TGTGCCAGCAGTGCCGGGACGGCTAATGAAAAACTGTTTTTT. Translated, it gives CASSAGTANEKLFF. The full variable domain, rest sourced from reference TRBV25-1 and TRBJ1-4, is EADIYQTPRYLVIGTGKKITLECSQTMGHDKMYWYQQDPGMELHLIHYSYGVNSTEKGDLSSESTVSRIRTEHFPLTLESARPSHTSQYLCASSAGTANEKLFFGSGTQLSVL.